Listed below are T cell receptor beta chains from one sample, sequenced in a study of breast tumors, draining lymph nodes, adjacent tissues. TCRdb reprocessed the multiplex PCR reads with MiXCR, giving one entry per CDR3 protein. The sample lists 160,000 or so distinct CDR3 sequences, about 30% occurring once. Sequencing input: axillary lymph node tissue. The receptor set was obtained from a female donor with breast cancer. Some clones in this sample may be carry-over from other donors' samples. CDR3s include the opening cysteine and the closing phenylalanine or tryptophan. D genes are given only for firm matches. Size is omitted from some rows. Given values are once, few, many or a class for expanded clones.

>TRBV24-1|TRBJ2-1|-|many
CATSDRRSGILVDEQFF
TGTGCCACCAGTGACCGTCGTTCGGGGATTCTAGTAGATGAGCAGTTCTTC
>TRBV19|TRBJ1-2|-|-
CASRSGNYGYTF
TGTGCCAGTAGATCCGGTAACTATGGCTACACCTTC
>TRBV9|TRBJ2-1|-|many
CASSGSGTRNEQFF
TGTGCCAGCAGCGGCTCCGGGACACGCAATGAGCAGTTCTTC
>TRBV4-1|TRBJ2-5|TRBD1|many
CASSQTRGETQYF
TGCGCCAGCAGCCAGACCAGGGGGGAGACCCAGTACTTC
>TRBV24-1|TRBJ2-1|TRBD2|many
CATGPGGLAGKSSYNEQFF
TGTGCCACCGGGCCAGGAGGACTAGCGGGGAAAAGCTCCTACAATGAGCAGTTCTTC
>TRBV20-1|TRBJ1-1|-|few
CSVEKNTEAFF
TGCAGTGTAGAGAAGAACACTGAAGCTTTCTTT
>TRBV4-1|TRBJ2-5|-|-
CASSQEGTGVGQPQYF
TGCGCCAGCAGCCAAGAGGGTACGGGGGTAGGGCAGCCCCAGTACTTC
>TRBV7-9|TRBJ1-6|-|-
CASSSGHTKSSCNSPLHF
TGTGCCAGCAGCTCGGGCCATACGAAAAGCTCCTGTAATTCACCCCTCCACTTT
>TRBV27|TRBJ1-2|-|many
CASSSGFGYTF
TGTGCCAGCAGTTCAGGGTTTGGCTACACCTTC
>TRBV12-3/TRBV12-4|TRBJ1-2|-|many
CATALGLATIYGYTF
TGTGCCACCGCGCTGGGTTTGGCCACCATATATGGCTACACCTTC
>TRBV24-1|TRBJ2-3|-|-
CATSATGIGTDTQYF
TGTGCCACCAGTGCAACGGGGATAGGCACAGATACGCAGTATTTT
>TRBV6-5|TRBJ1-2|-|many
CASSSLSVVDYGYTF
TGTGCCAGCAGTTCCCTTAGTGTGGTCGACTATGGCTACACCTTC
>TRBV11-1|TRBJ2-5|TRBD2|many
CASSIIAGGLETQYF
TGTGCCAGCAGCATAATAGCGGGAGGGCTGGAGACCCAGTACTTC
>TRBV14|TRBJ1-5|-|-
CASSLEASNQPQHF
TGTGCCAGCAGCTTAGAGGCTAGCAATCAGCCCCAGCATTTT
>TRBV5-8|TRBJ1-4|-|many
CASSRLTGQGEKLFF
TGTGCCAGCAGCCGCCTAACAGGGCAGGGCGAAAAACTGTTTTTT
>TRBV7-8|TRBJ2-4|-|once
CASSFPQGGANIQYF
TGTGCCAGCAGCTTCCCCCAGGGGGGCGCCAACATTCAGTACTTC
>TRBV19|TRBJ2-5|-|many
CASSIRQGSETQYF
TGTGCCAGTAGTATTCGGCAGGGCAGTGAGACCCAGTACTTC
>TRBV7-4|TRBJ2-3|-|-
CASGRACNDTQYF
TGTGCCAGCGGACGGGCGTGCAACGATACGCAGTATTTT
>TRBV7-9|TRBJ1-2|-|-
CASRFGGHRGYTF
TGTGCCAGCAGATTCGGGGGACACAGAGGCTACACCTTC
>TRBV2|TRBJ1-5|-|-
CASSERNQPQHF
TGTGCCAGCAGTGAACGCAATCAGCCCCAGCATTTT
>TRBV6-2/TRBV6-3|TRBJ2-4|-|-
CASSYPRGLAKNIQYF
TGTGCCAGCAGTTACCCCCGGGGCTTAGCCAAAAACATTCAGTACTTC
>TRBV20-1|TRBJ2-1|-|-
CSARDPVLGNERFF
TGCAGTGCTAGAGATCCGGTGTTGGGCAACGAGCGGTTCTTC
>TRBV6-5|TRBJ1-4|-|-
CASSYRVPNEKLLF
TGTGCCAGCAGTTACAGGGTACCTAATGAGAAACTGCTTTTT
>TRBV15|TRBJ2-5|TRBD2|many
CATSGAVGSGITKTQYF
TGTGCCACCAGCGGAGCAGTCGGTAGCGGGATTACAAAGACCCAGTACTTC
>TRBV6-1|TRBJ1-2|-|many
CASSPGQGGGSYTF
TGTGCCAGCAGCCCGGGACAAGGTGGCGGCAGCTACACCTTC
>TRBV11-2|TRBJ2-3|-|many
CASSLLGPSTDTQYF
TGTGCCAGCAGCCTCCTCGGGCCAAGCACAGATACGCAGTATTTT
>TRBV12-3/TRBV12-4|TRBJ2-7|TRBD1|many
CASRGTDYEQYF
TGTGCCAGCAGGGGGACAGACTACGAGCAGTACTTC
>TRBV11-3|TRBJ1-1|-|-
CASILRGNEAFF
TGTGCCAGCATCCTCCGAGGAAACGAAGCTTTCTTT
>TRBV24-1|TRBJ1-6|-|once
CATLPPGPPTLHF
TGTGCCACCCTCCCCCCGGGACCTCCCACCCTCCACTTT
>TRBV11-2|TRBJ2-5|TRBD2|many
CASSLWRGGEETQYF
TGTGCCAGCAGCTTATGGCGGGGGGGCGAAGAGACCCAGTACTTC
>TRBV24-1|TRBJ2-1|TRBD1|many
CATSAPGQLARDNEQFF
TGTGCCACCAGTGCCCCGGGACAGCTAGCCCGTGACAATGAGCAGTTCTTC
>TRBV3-1|TRBJ2-1|TRBD1|-
CASSRQGAGYEQFF
TGTGCCAGCAGCCGACAGGGGGCCGGATACGAGCAGTTCTTC
>TRBV19|TRBJ2-6|TRBD2|-
CASSINLAGSSGANVLTF
TGTGCCAGTAGTATAAATCTAGCGGGGAGCTCTGGGGCCAACGTCCTGACTTTC
>TRBV5-6|TRBJ1-1|TRBD1|-
CASSRSRDRVVSPGAFF
TGTGCCAGCAGCCGAAGCCGGGACAGGGTAGTCAGTCCCGGAGCTTTCTTT
>TRBV5-1|TRBJ1-1|-|-
CASSGYRVGTEAFF
TGCGCCAGCAGCGGTTACAGGGTTGGCACTGAAGCTTTCTTT
>TRBV29-1|TRBJ1-1|TRBD1|-
CSVGTDLEAFF
TGCAGCGTCGGGACAGACCTTGAAGCTTTCTTT
>TRBV20-1|TRBJ1-2|-|few
CSARDLGARYGYTF
TGCAGTGCTAGAGATCTTGGGGCGCGGTATGGCTACACCTTC
>TRBV7-9|TRBJ2-7|TRBD1|many
CASSATGQGYEQYF
TGTGCCAGCAGCGCCACGGGACAGGGCTACGAGCAGTACTTC
>TRBV11-3|TRBJ1-1|-|few
CASSSQGDTEAFF
TGTGCCAGCAGCTCACAGGGAGACACTGAAGCTTTCTTT
>TRBV20-1|TRBJ2-5|-|many
CSARRGTRGETQYF
TGCAGTGCTAGAAGAGGGACCAGGGGAGAGACCCAGTACTTC
>TRBV6-6|TRBJ1-2|-|many
CASRGGGRGDGYTF
TGTGCCAGCAGGGGGGGAGGGAGGGGTGATGGCTACACCTTC
>TRBV28|TRBJ1-2|-|few
CASSYSNTAYGYTF
TGTGCCAGCAGTTACTCGAATACAGCCTATGGCTACACCTTC
>TRBV27|TRBJ2-3|-|few
CASSSIPVGSTDTQYF
TGTGCCAGCAGCTCTATTCCCGTCGGTAGCACAGATACGCAGTATTTT
>TRBV10-3|TRBJ2-7|TRBD2|many
CAISESGRGYEQYF
TGTGCCATCAGTGAGTCGGGGAGGGGCTACGAGCAGTACTTC
>TRBV28|TRBJ1-2|-|-
CASSLSPQGLGYGYTF
TGTGCCAGCAGTCTATCCCCGCAGGGATTAGGCTATGGCTACACCTTC
>TRBV4-2|TRBJ2-5|TRBD2|-
CASSQPLAGGPRGTQYF
TGTGCCAGCAGCCAACCCTTAGCGGGGGGGCCTCGAGGGACCCAGTACTTC
>TRBV7-6|TRBJ1-6|TRBD1|many
CASSRRTGDYNSPLHF
TGTGCCAGCAGCCGAAGGACAGGGGATTATAATTCACCCCTCCACTTT
>TRBV3-1|TRBJ2-1|-|many
CASRPGLSYNEQFF
TGTGCCAGCAGACCGGGACTCTCCTACAATGAGCAGTTCTTC
>TRBV19|TRBJ2-2|-|many
CASSILGSGGGDTGELFF
TGTGCCAGTAGTATCCTTGGTTCCGGAGGGGGCGACACCGGGGAGCTGTTTTTT
>TRBV3-1|TRBJ2-7|TRBD1|many
CASSQDNWDRGPYEQYF
TGTGCCAGCAGCCAAGATAATTGGGACAGAGGGCCCTACGAGCAGTACTTC
>TRBV28|TRBJ2-1|-|-
CASSLVYYPPNEQFF
TGTGCCAGCAGTTTGGTTTATTATCCCCCCAATGAGCAGTTCTTC
>TRBV7-2|TRBJ1-2|-|-
CASSQAAEGSYYGYTF
TGTGCCAGCAGCCAAGCGGCAGAGGGCAGTTACTATGGCTACACCTTC
>TRBV27|TRBJ1-2|TRBD1|few
CASSTPGQGVNGYTF
TGTGCCAGCAGTACTCCGGGACAGGGTGTGAATGGCTACACCTTC
>TRBV7-8|TRBJ2-5|-|many
CASSFVRPETQYF
TGTGCCAGCAGCTTCGTCAGGCCAGAGACCCAGTACTTC
>TRBV7-2|TRBJ2-7|TRBD1|many
CASIATGWNEQYF
TGTGCCAGCATCGCGACAGGGTGGAACGAGCAGTACTTC
>TRBV7-8|TRBJ2-5|-|many
CASSLGVKETQYF
TGTGCCAGCAGCTTAGGTGTCAAGGAGACCCAGTACTTC
>TRBV12-3/TRBV12-4|TRBJ2-1|TRBD2|many
CASSLELAGGTPHEQFF
TGTGCCAGCAGTCTCGAATTAGCGGGAGGAACCCCACATGAGCAGTTCTTC
>TRBV7-9|TRBJ2-7|TRBD1|-
CASTGQGAREQYF
TGTGCCAGCACCGGACAGGGGGCACGGGAGCAGTACTTC
>TRBV28|TRBJ2-7|TRBD1|many
CASRGPGQPPHEQYF
TGTGCCAGCAGGGGGCCGGGACAGCCCCCTCACGAGCAGTACTTC
>TRBV4-1|TRBJ1-2|-|many
CASSRSGPDSHGYTF
TGCGCCAGCAGCCGATCAGGCCCAGACTCACATGGCTACACCTTC